This T cell receptor beta chain was captured in a study of blood T cell repertoires in COVID-19. The overall study: Spain, Italy and the United States supplied samples that represented acute and convalescent COVID-19. Sources were T cells, B-cell-depleted T cells, or PBMCs; the material itself was cDNA or gDNA.

This clone is termed medium-sized. How the authors handled the data: Using reference gene primer amplification, nucleated cell counts were estimated. The protocol was immunoSEQ multiplex PCR, while the TCRdb copy is restricted to in-frame clones and leaves out a portion. The V and J calls and the clone size are those of that table, but D and trimming were determined from the DNA. This repertoire shows approximately 100,000 clones, roughly 85% found once; its top ten account for 3.5% to 5.5%. The CDR3 is 13 amino acids. Germline lookup yields CDR1 SGDLS and CDR2 YYNGEE. V was clipped by 3 bases and J by 5 bases; unmatched bases: 3.

V is TRBV9 and J is TRBJ2-7; TRBD1 matches at 9 bases. The receptor was isolated from a man between 65 and 79 years old with acute or convalescent COVID-19. The sequenced sample was peripheral blood. CDR3 protein: CASSGQGVNEQYF. The CDR3 DNA reads TGTGCCAGCAGCGGACAGGGGGTCAACGAGCAGTACTTC.